These 20 T cell receptor beta chains came from one sample sequenced in a study of response to subunit inactivated influenza vaccine. TCRdb re-called the RT-PCR reads through MiXCR, storing one row per CDR3 protein. The sample includes a few hundred thousand distinct CDR3 sequences, about 20% of them seen just once. The starting material was PBMCs from blood, obtained about 20 months after vaccination. The receptor source for this set is a man between 45 and 75 years old who received an inactivated influenza vaccine.

By sample share, this clonotype is medium-sized. The rearrangement joins TRBV20-1 to TRBJ1-2; TRBD1 matches at 8 bases. Per the germline V gene, CDR1 is DFQATT and CDR2 is SNEGSKA (reference sequence). The J segment lost 0 bases and the V segment lost 6 bases, leaving 9 bases of the junction unmatched. This CDR3 is 15 amino acids long. This CDR3 reads CSANGQGLPNYGYTF. The CDR3 coding sequence is TGCAGTGCCAATGGACAGGGCTTGCCTAACTATGGCTACACCTTC.

The V call is TRBV3-1, the J call TRBJ2-3; 14 bases are a match to TRBD2. Germline V gives CDR1 LGHDT, CDR2 YNNKEL (reference sequence). The CDR3 is 16 residues long. Unmatched junction bases numbered 4, after V lost 4 bases and J lost 4 bases. Written as DNA, the CDR3 is TGTGCCAGCAGCCCCTTGACTAGCGGGAGGGCAGATACGCAGTATTTT. It specifies CASSPLTSGRADTQYF.

The V call is TRBV12-3 or TRBV12-4, the J call TRBJ1-3; D ambiguous. This CDR3 has 16 amino acids. Between the trimmed V and J ends, which lost 4 bases and 1 base, there was a span of 14 bases. CDR3 coding DNA: TGTGCCAGCAGTTCCCTCGCAGTCAGGTCTGGAAACACCATATATTTT. This encodes CASSSLAVRSGNTIYF.

This rearrangement joins TRBV15 to TRBJ2-5; possibly TRBD1 or TRBD2 for D (5 bases each). The germline V gene has CDR1 LNHNV and CDR2 YYDKDF (reference sequence). The germline V and J ends were trimmed by 1 base and 2 bases, with 8 bases remaining between them. The CDR3 covers 14 residues. The CDR3 region is CATSRGGEQETQYF. In nucleotides, the CDR3 is TGTGCCACCAGCAGAGGAGGGGAGCAAGAGACCCAGTACTTC.

This sequence joins TRBV6-5 and TRBJ1-1; the match to TRBD1 covers 11 bases. J gave up 6 bases and V 4 bases, and 7 bases lay outside the gene matches. CDR1 and CDR2 (germline): MNHEY, SVGAGI. The CDR3 runs to 15 residues. In DNA, the CDR3 is TGTGCCAGCAGTTCGGGACAGGGGGGAGGCTCTGAAGCTTTCTTT. Protein product: CASSSGQGGGSEAFF.

This clonotype has more than one count but fewer than ten. J is TRBJ2-6 and V is TRBV19; D remains unclear. Germline V gives CDR1 LNHDA, CDR2 SQIVND (reference sequence). V was cut by 3 bases and J by 1 base, with 7 bases left in between. This CDR3 has 15 amino acids. The CDR3 DNA reads as TGTGCCAGTAGTATGACCGTATCTGGGGCCAACGTCCTGACTTTC. Its protein product is CASSMTVSGANVLTF.

This clonotype was detected many times. The chain employs TRBV6-2 or TRBV6-3 and TRBJ1-1; 7 bases map to TRBD1. Germline-derived CDR1 and CDR2 are MNHEY and SVGEGT. Losses at the gene ends were 1 base for V and 4 bases for J; bases not matched to a gene: 9. This CDR3 is 16 amino acids long. The CDR3 loop reads CASSYFKGALGTEAFF. DNA for the CDR3: TGTGCCAGCAGTTACTTTAAGGGGGCGTTGGGCACTGAAGCTTTCTTT.

The chain combines TRBV10-3 with TRBJ2-1; TRBD2 matches 10 bases. V was clipped by 7 bases and J by 9 bases; unmatched bases: 12. CDR3 length equals 15 residues. The germline CDR1 and CDR2 sequences are ENHRY and SYGVKD. The CDR3 nucleotides read TGTGCCATCAAGATGTTTACTAGCGGGATGGGTGAGCAGTTCTTC. Residues: CAIKMFTSGMGEQFF.

This clonotype has more than one count but fewer than ten. The rearrangement links TRBV28 to TRBJ1-4; 9 nucleotides align to TRBD1. The V and J ends lost 4 bases and 10 bases, in that order; junction bases with no gene match: 7. The CDR3 extends over 14 amino acids. Germline lookup yields CDR1 MDHEN and CDR2 SYDVKM. As DNA, the CDR3 is TGTGCCAGCAGTTCGACGGGACAGGGTTCAAAACTGTTTTTT. Translated, it gives CASSSTGQGSKLFF.

This clonotype appeared a few times. J is TRBJ2-7 and V is TRBV12-2; the DNA was not compared with TRBD1, the D call given in the table. TRBV12-2 is given as a pseudogene. This CDR3 contains 14 residues. CDR3 sequence: CASRLTSGTYGQYF. CDR3 DNA: TGTGCAAGTCGCTTAACCTCCGGGACATACGGGCAGTACTTC.

The chain carries TRBV6-1 and TRBJ2-7; D is ambiguous. Looked up from germline, CDR1 is MNHNS and CDR2 is SASEGT. V lost 7 bases and J 3 bases, leaving 13 bases between the germline ends. The CDR3 sequence is 13 residues long. The chain's CDR3 is CASTLRPSYEQYF. In DNA, the CDR3 is TGTGCCAGCACCTTAAGGCCGAGCTACGAGCAGTACTTC.

This chain joins TRBV5-1 and TRBJ1-5; TRBD1 aligns across 8 bases. The germline V gene has CDR1 SGHRS and CDR2 YFSETQ. The trim removed 2 bases at V and 1 base at J, leaving 8 bases unmatched. The CDR3 runs to 17 residues. In nucleotides, the CDR3 is TGCGCCAGCAGCTTAGGATCTGGACAGGGAAGCAATCAGCCCCAGCATTTT. It yields the protein CASSLGSGQGSNQPQHF.

This clonotype was seen a handful of times. V gene TRBV10-2 combines with J gene TRBJ2-1; 8 bases match TRBD2. CDR1 is WSHSY, CDR2 SAAADI, per germline. Unmatched junction bases numbered 4, after V lost 6 bases and J lost 6 bases. CDR3 length equals 13 residues. DNA for the CDR3: TGCGCCAGCAGACGGGGGGGCAGCAATGAGCAGTTCTTC. Protein sequence: CASRRGGSNEQFF.

This chain links TRBV7-6 with TRBJ1-5; TRBD1 might be the D (5 bases). Trimming took 5 bases from V and 7 from J, leaving 15 bases between them. From germline, CDR1 is SGHVS and CDR2 FNYEAQ. CDR3 length: 14 amino acids. The CDR3: CASSPALWGQPQHF. In nucleotides, the CDR3 is TGTGCCAGCAGCCCAGCCCTGTGGGGGCAGCCCCAGCATTTT.

The V and J genes are TRBV29-1 and TRBJ2-3; D may be TRBD1 or TRBD2 (5 bases each). The CDR3 is 11 amino acids. Germline assignment: CDR1 SQVTM and CDR2 ANQGSEA. With 5 bases removed from V and 6 bases from J, the gap between germline ends came to 9 bases. The DNA of the CDR3 is TGCAGCGTTCTTTGGGGGGATACGCAGTATTTT. Encoded protein: CSVLWGDTQYF.

The rearrangement joins TRBV2 to TRBJ2-7; D is perhaps TRBD1 or TRBD2 (5 bases each). This CDR3 is built from 13 residues. CDR1 and CDR2 from the germline V gene are SNHLY and FYNNEI. The V and J ends lost 5 bases and 2 bases respectively, with 10 bases between them. The CDR3 here is CASSRDGPYEQYF. As DNA, the CDR3 is TGTGCCAGCAGTAGGGACGGACCCTACGAGCAGTACTTC.

The gene calls are TRBV28 and TRBJ2-1, with 8 bases identical to TRBD1. CDR3 length: 13 residues. The J segment lost 9 bases and the V segment lost 6 bases, leaving 7 bases of the junction unmatched. CDR1 is MDHEN, CDR2 SYDVKM, per germline. The DNA of the CDR3 is TGTGCCAGCAGGGACAGGGTGGTTGGTGAGCAGTTCTTC. Its protein is CASRDRVVGEQFF.

A word on this clonotype: Without the conserved terminal phenylalanine or tryptophan, this CDR3 likely stems from a read error. No DNA is shown, since the ends of the CDR3 on it are uncertain; the CDR3 is the one TCRdb lists. The genes are TRBV27 and TRBJ1-6; TRBD1, as called in the table, went unchecked against the DNA. The germline gives CDR1 MNHEY, CDR2 SMNVEV (reference sequence). The CDR3 spans 9 amino acids, including both terminal residues. This chain's CDR3 is CASSCDRGS.

The chain links TRBV24-1 to TRBJ2-1, with 7 bases fitting TRBD1. V dropped 0 bases and J dropped 7; count of bases not matched to a gene: 2. Germline V gives CDR1 KGHDR, CDR2 SFDVKD. This CDR3 comprises 14 residues. CDR3 sequence (DNA): TGTGCCACCAGTGATTTGCCGACAGGGAATGAGCAGTTCTTC. This codes for CATSDLPTGNEQFF.

This clonotype showed up many times. The genes are TRBV6-1 and TRBJ1-3; D gene uncertain. There are 16 residues in the CDR3. Germline values: CDR1 MNHNS, CDR2 SASEGT. Trimming pared 5 bases from V and 0 bases from J, leaving 14 bases between. The CDR3 nucleotides are TGTGCCAGCAGTCCTTCGGACGGCCACTCTGGAAACACCATATATTTT. Translated: CASSPSDGHSGNTIYF.